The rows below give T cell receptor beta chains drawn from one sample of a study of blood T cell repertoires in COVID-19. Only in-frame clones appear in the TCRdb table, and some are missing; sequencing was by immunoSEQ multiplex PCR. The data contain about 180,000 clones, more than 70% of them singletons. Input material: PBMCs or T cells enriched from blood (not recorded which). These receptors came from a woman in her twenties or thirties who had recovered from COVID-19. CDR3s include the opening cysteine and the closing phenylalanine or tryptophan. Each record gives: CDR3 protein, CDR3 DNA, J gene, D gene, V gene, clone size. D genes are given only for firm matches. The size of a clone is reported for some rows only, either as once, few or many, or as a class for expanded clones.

cdr3_aa: CSVQGMNTEAFF; cdr3_nt: TGCAGCGTCCAGGGGATGAACACTGAAGCTTTCTTT; j_call: TRBJ1-1; d_call: .; v_call: TRBV29-1; clone_size: .
cdr3_aa: CASSPQRWTAVQETQYF; cdr3_nt: TGTGCCAGCAGCCCCCAACGCTGGACTGCCGTCCAAGAGACCCAGTACTTC; j_call: TRBJ2-5; d_call: .; v_call: TRBV9; clone_size: .
cdr3_aa: CAWSDPRGFGVWEQYF; cdr3_nt: TGTGCCTGGAGTGATCCCAGGGGCTTCGGCGTATGGGAGCAGTACTTC; j_call: TRBJ2-7; d_call: .; v_call: TRBV30; clone_size: few
cdr3_aa: CAIGPGGAYTEAFF; cdr3_nt: TGTGCCATCGGGCCAGGGGGCGCCTACACTGAAGCTTTCTTT; j_call: TRBJ1-1; d_call: TRBD1; v_call: TRBV10-3; clone_size: .
cdr3_aa: CASSQPPWAGGSTDTQYF; cdr3_nt: TGCGCCAGCAGCCAACCCCCATGGGCGGGAGGAAGCACAGATACGCAGTATTTT; j_call: TRBJ2-3; d_call: TRBD2; v_call: TRBV4-1; clone_size: .
cdr3_aa: CAWSEGVGQPQHF; cdr3_nt: TGTGCCTGGAGTGAAGGGGTAGGCCAGCCCCAGCATTTT; j_call: TRBJ1-5; d_call: .; v_call: TRBV30; clone_size: once
cdr3_aa: CASSPGGLNTEAFF; cdr3_nt: TGTGCCAGCAGCCCGGGAGGGCTGAACACTGAAGCTTTCTTT; j_call: TRBJ1-1; d_call: .; v_call: TRBV7-3; clone_size: .
cdr3_aa: CASSSQGVRNSPLHF; cdr3_nt: TGTGCCAGCAGCTCACAGGGGGTGAGAAATTCACCCCTCCACTTT; j_call: TRBJ1-6; d_call: TRBD1; v_call: TRBV7-2; clone_size: .
cdr3_aa: CASSLNRPSGRGDTQYF; cdr3_nt: TGTGCCAGCAGCTTAAATCGTCCTAGCGGGAGGGGAGATACGCAGTATTTT; j_call: TRBJ2-3; d_call: TRBD2; v_call: TRBV7-2; clone_size: .
cdr3_aa: CATSRGPGETQYF; cdr3_nt: TGTGCCACCAGTAGGGGGCCGGGAGAGACCCAGTACTTC; j_call: TRBJ2-5; d_call: TRBD1; v_call: TRBV24-1; clone_size: .
cdr3_aa: CASSFSTETPFYGYTF; cdr3_nt: TGTGCCAGCAGCTTCTCGACAGAAACCCCATTCTATGGCTACACCTTC; j_call: TRBJ1-2; d_call: .; v_call: TRBV7-9; clone_size: .
cdr3_aa: CASSHGGWANTEAFF; cdr3_nt: TGTGCCAGCAGCCATGGAGGGTGGGCGAACACTGAAGCTTTCTTT; j_call: TRBJ1-1; d_call: .; v_call: TRBV3-1/TRBV3-2; clone_size: .
cdr3_aa: CASSDPGTSIEQFF; cdr3_nt: TGTGCCAGTAGCGATCCCGGGACTAGCATTGAGCAGTTCTTC; j_call: TRBJ2-1; d_call: TRBD2; v_call: TRBV19; clone_size: .
cdr3_aa: CASRQTSGNTIYF; cdr3_nt: TGTGCCAGCAGACAGACCTCTGGAAACACCATATATTTT; j_call: TRBJ1-3; d_call: .; v_call: TRBV7-8; clone_size: .
cdr3_aa: CASSFRTTGQETQYF; cdr3_nt: TGTGCCAGCAGTTTCCGGACGACAGGCCAAGAGACCCAGTACTTC; j_call: TRBJ2-5; d_call: .; v_call: TRBV28; clone_size: .
cdr3_aa: CASSLFSGGANEQFF; cdr3_nt: TGTGCCAGCAGTTTATTTTCGGGGGGGGCAAATGAGCAGTTCTTC; j_call: TRBJ2-1; d_call: TRBD2; v_call: TRBV28; clone_size: .
cdr3_aa: CASSRGRDYEQYF; cdr3_nt: TGTGCCAGCAGTAGGGGCAGAGACTACGAGCAGTACTTC; j_call: TRBJ2-7; d_call: .; v_call: TRBV6-5; clone_size: .
cdr3_aa: CASSQQGYPWTEQFF; cdr3_nt: TGTGCCAGCAGCCAACAGGGTTATCCGTGGACTGAGCAGTTCTTC; j_call: TRBJ2-1; d_call: .; v_call: TRBV5-6; clone_size: .
cdr3_aa: CASSQDHLNRVQQFF; cdr3_nt: TGTGCCAGCAGCCAAGACCATTTAAACAGGGTACAGCAGTTCTTC; j_call: TRBJ2-1; d_call: .; v_call: TRBV3-1/TRBV3-2; clone_size: .
cdr3_aa: CASSQASIPTSGRLNEQFF; cdr3_nt: TGTGCCAGCAGCCAAGCATCGATCCCGACTAGCGGGAGGCTCAATGAGCAGTTCTTC; j_call: TRBJ2-1; d_call: TRBD2; v_call: TRBV4-2; clone_size: .
cdr3_aa: CASSQASQGRRGDNEQFF; cdr3_nt: TGTGCCAGCAGCCAGGCCTCACAGGGGCGGAGGGGGGACAATGAGCAGTTCTTC; j_call: TRBJ2-1; d_call: .; v_call: TRBV5-5; clone_size: .
cdr3_aa: CASSVGGGGSYEQYF; cdr3_nt: TGTGCCAGCAGCGTAGGCGGGGGTGGCTCCTACGAGCAGTACTTC; j_call: TRBJ2-7; d_call: TRBD2; v_call: TRBV9; clone_size: once
cdr3_aa: CSVRGDANYGYTF; cdr3_nt: TGCAGCGTCCGGGGAGACGCTAACTATGGCTACACCTTC; j_call: TRBJ1-2; d_call: .; v_call: TRBV29-1; clone_size: .
cdr3_aa: CASSLRDRVTEAFF; cdr3_nt: TGCGCCAGCAGCTTGAGGGACAGGGTCACTGAAGCTTTCTTT; j_call: TRBJ1-1; d_call: TRBD1; v_call: TRBV5-1; clone_size: once
cdr3_aa: CASSEDRGWNQPQHF; cdr3_nt: TGTGCCAGCAGTGAAGACAGGGGGTGGAATCAGCCCCAGCATTTT; j_call: TRBJ1-5; d_call: TRBD1; v_call: TRBV6-1; clone_size: .
cdr3_aa: CASSEYRSENTEAFF; cdr3_nt: TGTGCCAGCAGCGAATACAGGTCCGAGAACACTGAAGCTTTCTTT; j_call: TRBJ1-1; d_call: .; v_call: TRBV9; clone_size: .
cdr3_aa: CASSPQGPYTQYF; cdr3_nt: TGTGCCAGCAGCCCCCAGGGGCCTTATACGCAGTATTTT; j_call: TRBJ2-3; d_call: .; v_call: TRBV27; clone_size: .
cdr3_aa: CASSRDRYQPQHF; cdr3_nt: TGTGCCAGCTCACGGGACAGGTATCAGCCCCAGCATTTT; j_call: TRBJ1-5; d_call: TRBD1; v_call: TRBV18; clone_size: .
cdr3_aa: CASSVAGHQLVYGYTF; cdr3_nt: TGTGCCAGCAGCGTAGCTGGACATCAGCTGGTCTATGGCTACACCTTC; j_call: TRBJ1-2; d_call: .; v_call: TRBV9; clone_size: .
cdr3_aa: CASSESGGNLNEQFF; cdr3_nt: TGCGCCAGCAGTGAGTCTGGCGGAAACTTAAATGAGCAGTTCTTC; j_call: TRBJ2-1; d_call: .; v_call: TRBV10-1; clone_size: few
cdr3_aa: CASRDPGRPDHTEAFF; cdr3_nt: TGCGCCAGCCGAGACCCAGGGAGGCCAGACCACACTGAAGCTTTCTTT; j_call: TRBJ1-1; d_call: .; v_call: TRBV5-1; clone_size: once
cdr3_aa: CASLSAGKDIYGYTF; cdr3_nt: TGTGCCAGCCTTTCAGCAGGGAAGGATATCTATGGCTACACCTTC; j_call: TRBJ1-2; d_call: .; v_call: TRBV28; clone_size: .
cdr3_aa: CASSVLERINTGELFF; cdr3_nt: TGTGCCAGCAGCGTACTCGAGCGGATAAACACCGGGGAGCTGTTTTTT; j_call: TRBJ2-2; d_call: .; v_call: TRBV9; clone_size: few
cdr3_aa: CASRAASAQGIEQFF; cdr3_nt: TGTGCCAGTAGGGCGGCCTCAGCGCAGGGCATTGAGCAGTTCTTC; j_call: TRBJ2-1; d_call: .; v_call: TRBV19; clone_size: few
cdr3_aa: CSVAVQQETQYF; cdr3_nt: TGCAGCGTTGCGGTCCAACAAGAGACCCAGTACTTC; j_call: TRBJ2-5; d_call: .; v_call: TRBV29-1; clone_size: .
cdr3_aa: CASSPTGVSYEQYF; cdr3_nt: TGTGCCAGCTCACCAACAGGGGTTTCGTACGAGCAGTACTTC; j_call: TRBJ2-7; d_call: TRBD1; v_call: TRBV18; clone_size: .
cdr3_aa: CASSIVGLYYEQYF; cdr3_nt: TGTGCCAGCAGTATTGTGGGACTCTACTACGAGCAGTACTTC; j_call: TRBJ2-7; d_call: .; v_call: TRBV28; clone_size: once
cdr3_aa: CASSSRTGNHGYTF; cdr3_nt: TGTGCCAGCAGCTCCCGGACAGGGAACCATGGCTACACCTTC; j_call: TRBJ1-2; d_call: TRBD1; v_call: TRBV7-9; clone_size: .
cdr3_aa: CASSIGTSDTQYF; cdr3_nt: TGTGCCAGTAGTATAGGGACTTCAGATACGCAGTATTTT; j_call: TRBJ2-3; d_call: .; v_call: TRBV19; clone_size: .
cdr3_aa: CASSSRTGVTEAFF; cdr3_nt: TGCGCCAGCAGCTCGCGGACAGGGGTGACTGAAGCTTTCTTT; j_call: TRBJ1-1; d_call: TRBD1; v_call: TRBV5-1; clone_size: .
cdr3_aa: CASRALSSYEQYF; cdr3_nt: TGTGCCAGCAGGGCCCTTAGCTCGTACGAGCAGTACTTC; j_call: TRBJ2-7; d_call: .; v_call: TRBV27; clone_size: .
cdr3_aa: CASSRTPGTSGSTDTQYF; cdr3_nt: TGTGCCAGCAGCCGCACTCCCGGGACTAGCGGTAGCACAGATACGCAGTATTTT; j_call: TRBJ2-3; d_call: TRBD2; v_call: TRBV3-1/TRBV3-2; clone_size: .
cdr3_aa: CASSYSGLGDTQYF; cdr3_nt: TGTGCCAGCAGTTATAGCGGGTTGGGCGATACGCAGTATTTT; j_call: TRBJ2-3; d_call: TRBD2; v_call: TRBV5-8; clone_size: .
cdr3_aa: CASRGGRNEQFF; cdr3_nt: TGTGCCAGCAGGGGGGGGCGGAATGAGCAGTTCTTC; j_call: TRBJ2-1; d_call: .; v_call: TRBV6-5; clone_size: .
cdr3_aa: CASSRTGTGFYEQYF; cdr3_nt: TGTGCCAGTAGCCGAACCGGGACAGGGTTCTACGAGCAGTACTTC; j_call: TRBJ2-7; d_call: TRBD1; v_call: TRBV19; clone_size: .
cdr3_aa: CASSLRYRGSNQPQHF; cdr3_nt: TGTGCCAGCAGTTTAAGGTATAGGGGTAGCAATCAGCCCCAGCATTTT; j_call: TRBJ1-5; d_call: .; v_call: TRBV27; clone_size: .